The present entry profiles one TCR beta chain with its context. It was with a sample-barcoded 5' primer and a J-beta primer mix that a second PCR of roughly 7 to 11 cycles was run. TCRdb recomputed calls from the 5' RACE reads with MiXCR, one row per CDR3 protein. This sample carries roughly 1.5 million distinct CDR3 sequences, around 40% of them seen once, and the ten largest clones take approximately 4.1%. These data belong to a study of blood T cells in healthy people across ages. Germline V lookup: CDR1 LNHDA, CDR2 SQIVND (reference sequence). The CDR3 runs 15 residues. V dropped 7 bases and J dropped 1; count of bases not matched to a gene: 7.

This TCR was sampled from a woman in her late teens or twenties in good health. The genes are TRBV19 and TRBJ1-1, with 9 nucleotides matching TRBD1. Sequenced: blood. CDR3 sequence: CASKPTGGQNTEAFF. The CDR3 nucleotides are TGTGCCAGTAAACCTACAGGGGGCCAGAACACTGAAGCTTTCTTT.